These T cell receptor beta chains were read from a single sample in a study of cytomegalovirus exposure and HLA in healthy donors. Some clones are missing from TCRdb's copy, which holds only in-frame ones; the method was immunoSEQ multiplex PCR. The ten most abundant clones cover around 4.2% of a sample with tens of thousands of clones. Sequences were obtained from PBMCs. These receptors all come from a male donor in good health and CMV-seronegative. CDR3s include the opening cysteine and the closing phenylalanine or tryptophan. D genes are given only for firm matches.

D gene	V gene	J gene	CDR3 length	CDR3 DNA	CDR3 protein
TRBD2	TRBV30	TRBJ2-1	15	TGTGCCTGGAGCCGGACTAGCGGGGGAGCAAGTGAGCAGTTCTTC	CAWSRTSGGASEQFF
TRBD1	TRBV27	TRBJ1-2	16	TGTGCCAGCAGTTATTGGGGCCTGGGACAGGGCTCTGGCTACACCTTC	CASSYWGLGQGSGYTF
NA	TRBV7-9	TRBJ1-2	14	TGTGCCGCTGCTCGGGGGGGAGGGAACTATGGCTACACCTTC	CAAARGGGNYGYTF
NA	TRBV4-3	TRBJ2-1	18	TGCGCCAGCAGCCAAGATTCAGGGCTGGGCGGGGCTGACAATGAGCAGTTCTTC	CASSQDSGLGGADNEQFF
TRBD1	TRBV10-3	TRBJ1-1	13	TGTGCCATCAGTCGTACAGGGGTCACTGAAGCTTTCTTT	CAISRTGVTEAFF
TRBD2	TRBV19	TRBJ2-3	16	TGTGCCAGTAGTATATCGGCTAGCGGATACACAGATACGCAGTATTTT	CASSISASGYTDTQYF
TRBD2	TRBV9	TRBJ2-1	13	TGTGCCAGCAGCTTTAGCGGGAGTAATGAGCAGTTCTTC	CASSFSGSNEQFF
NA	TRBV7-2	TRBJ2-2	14	TGTGCCAGCAGCTTAATGGCGGGAACCGGGGAGCTGTTTTTT	CASSLMAGTGELFF
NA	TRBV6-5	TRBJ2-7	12	TGTGCCAGCAGTTACCTAGCCGGACCTCAGTACTTC	CASSYLAGPQYF
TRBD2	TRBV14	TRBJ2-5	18	TGTGCCAGCAGCCGCCCGACTAGCGGGAGGATCCGACAAGAGACCCAGTACTTC	CASSRPTSGRIRQETQYF
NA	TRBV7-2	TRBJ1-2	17	TGTGCCAGCAGCGCTCGGGGGGGGCCAGGGGTTGGGGGAGGCTACACCTTC	CASSARGGPGVGGGYTF
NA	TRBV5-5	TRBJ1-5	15	TGTGCCAGCAGCTTGGGCAGGGCGATCAATCAGCCCCAGCATTTT	CASSLGRAINQPQHF
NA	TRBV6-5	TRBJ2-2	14	TGTGCCAGCAGCCCAGGACAGAACACCGGGGAGCTGTTTTTT	CASSPGQNTGELFF
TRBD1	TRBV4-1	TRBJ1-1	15	TGCGCCAGCAGCCAGGCAGGGGGCACGAGCACTGAAGCTTTCTTT	CASSQAGGTSTEAFF
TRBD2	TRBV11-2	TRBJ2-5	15	TGTGCCAGCAGCCGTTTGGGGGGAGGGGAAGAGACCCAGTACTTC	CASSRLGGGEETQYF
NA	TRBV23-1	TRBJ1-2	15	TGCGCCAGCAGTCAGCTGAATACAGGGAACTATGGCTACACCTTC	CASSQLNTGNYGYTF
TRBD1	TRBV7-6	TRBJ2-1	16	TGTGCCAGCAGCCCGGAGTGGACAGGGAGCGGGTATGAGCAGTTCTTC	CASSPEWTGSGYEQFF
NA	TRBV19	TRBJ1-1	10	TGTGCCAGTGGAGAGAGTGAAGCTTTCTTT	CASGESEAFF
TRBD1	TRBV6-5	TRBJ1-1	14	TGTGCCAGCAGTTTGGACAGGGCCCTCACTGAAGCTTTCTTT	CASSLDRALTEAFF
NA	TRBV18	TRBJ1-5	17	TGTGCCAGCTCACCAGGGAAGGGGAACGTTGGCAATCAGCCCCAGCATTTT	CASSPGKGNVGNQPQHF
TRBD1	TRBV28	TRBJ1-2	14	TGTGCCAGCAGCACAGGGGCGTTAGGGTATGGCTACACCTTC	CASSTGALGYGYTF
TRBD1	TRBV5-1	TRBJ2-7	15	TGCGCCAGCAGCCCGCGACAGGGGTATTCAGACGAGCAGTACTTC	CASSPRQGYSDEQYF
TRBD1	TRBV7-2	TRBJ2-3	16	TGTGCCAGCAGCTTAGTACGGGACAGCGCAACAGGGACGCAGTATTTT	CASSLVRDSATGTQYF
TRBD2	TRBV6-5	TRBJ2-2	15	TGTGCCAGCAGTTACGAGCGGGAGGAAACCGGGGAGCTGTTTTTT	CASSYEREETGELFF
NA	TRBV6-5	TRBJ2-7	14	TGTGCCAGCAGTTACCCGACAACCTCCTACGAGCAGTACTTC	CASSYPTTSYEQYF
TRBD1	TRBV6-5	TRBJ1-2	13	TGTGCCAGCAGAATGACAGGGATCGATGGCTACACCTTC	CASRMTGIDGYTF
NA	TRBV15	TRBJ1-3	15	TGTGCCACCAGCAGAGATTCCGTCTCTGGAAACACCATATATTTT	CATSRDSVSGNTIYF
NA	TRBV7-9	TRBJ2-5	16	TGTGCCAGCAGCTTAGGAGGTGGGAGGCCGGGAGAGACCCAGTACTTC	CASSLGGGRPGETQYF
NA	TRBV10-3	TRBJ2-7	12	TGTGCCATCAGTGAGCGGGAATACGAGCAGTACTTC	CAISEREYEQYF
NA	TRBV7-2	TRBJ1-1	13	TGTGCCAGCAGCTTCTCTATGAACACTGAAGCTTTCTTT	CASSFSMNTEAFF
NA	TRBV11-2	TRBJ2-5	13	TGTGCCAGCAGCTCAACTCTTGAAGAGACCCAGTACTTC	CASSSTLEETQYF
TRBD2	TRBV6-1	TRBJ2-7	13	TGTGCCAGCAGGAGGGGGACTAGGACTGAGCAGTACTTC	CASRRGTRTEQYF
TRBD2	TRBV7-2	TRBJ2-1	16	TGTGCCAGCAGCCTCGGTAGCGGGGGAGCCAGGGGAAAGCAGTTCTTC	CASSLGSGGARGKQFF
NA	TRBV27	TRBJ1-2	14	TGTGCCAGCAGTTTATATGGGGGCCCCTATGGCTACACCTTC	CASSLYGGPYGYTF
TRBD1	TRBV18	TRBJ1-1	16	TGTGCCAGCTCACTAACAGGGGACCGTAAGAACACTGAAGCTTTCTTT	CASSLTGDRKNTEAFF
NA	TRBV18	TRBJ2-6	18	TGTGCCAGCTCACCCATTGGAGGGATCGGTGATGGGGCCAACGTCCTGACTTTC	CASSPIGGIGDGANVLTF
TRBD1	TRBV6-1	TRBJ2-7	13	TGTGCCAGCACCGGACAGGGTTTCAGCGAGCAGTACTTC	CASTGQGFSEQYF
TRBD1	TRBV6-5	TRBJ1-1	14	TGTGCCAGCAGCGGAGACAGGGCGGGCACTGAAGCTTTCTTT	CASSGDRAGTEAFF
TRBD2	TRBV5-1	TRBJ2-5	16	TGCGCCAGCAGCCTTGATTCTAGCGGGAGAAGAGAGACCCAGTACTTC	CASSLDSSGRRETQYF
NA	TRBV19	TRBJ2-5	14	TGTGCCAGTAGTATGAGGCAGGGGAGAGGGACCCAGTACTTC	CASSMRQGRGTQYF
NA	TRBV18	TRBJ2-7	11	TGTGCCAGCTCTTCCTCCCACGAGCAGTACTTC	CASSSSHEQYF
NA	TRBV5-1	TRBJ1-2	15	TGCGCCAGCAGCTCGACAGGATCCATTCTCAATGGCTACACCTTC	CASSSTGSILNGYTF
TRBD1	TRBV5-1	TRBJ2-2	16	TGCGCCAGCAGCTTGGAGTGGACAGGGCCCACCGGGGAGCTGTTTTTT	CASSLEWTGPTGELFF
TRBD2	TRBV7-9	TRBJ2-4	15	TGTGCCAGCAGCGGGGCTAGCGGGGGGGCCGACATTCAGTACTTC	CASSGASGGADIQYF
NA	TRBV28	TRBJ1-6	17	TGTGCCAGCAGCCCCACCCAGGGTGTGGTAGGTACTTCACCCCTCCACTTT	CASSPTQGVVGTSPLHF